This T cell receptor (beta chain) emerged from a study of PD-1 blockade in classical Hodgkin lymphoma. Noted time point: cycle 4 day 1 (C4D1), after five to seven weeks of nivolumab. Every patient was affected by relapse after autologous stem cell transplantation, while exposure to brentuximab vedotin was not uniform. Magnetic negative selection of thawed PBMCs was the method by which CD4+ T cells were purified. Germline V gene lookup returns CDR1 SNHLY and CDR2 FYNNEI. The V and J ends lost 3 bases and 5 bases, in that order; junction bases with no gene match: 14. This CDR3 region has 17 residues. Sequenced by immunoSEQ multiplex PCR; TCRdb stores in-frame clones only, minus some. The sample includes approximately 29,000 clones, roughly four fifths of them seen just once. The table lists this clone with a few counts.

Sequencing was performed on CD4+ T cells from blood, taken before the fourth cycle of nivolumab. This clonotype was sampled from a human donor with classical Hodgkin lymphoma. The chain employs TRBV2 and TRBJ1-2; 8 positions agree with TRBD1. The CDR3 sequence: CASSDPGGVGPVYGYTF. The CDR3 DNA is TGTGCCAGCAGTGACCCAGGGGGCGTCGGGCCCGTTTATGGCTACACCTTC. Drawing the rest from reference TRBV2 and TRBJ1-2, the complete variable domain is EPEVTQTPSHQVTQMGQEVILRCVPISNHLYFYWYRQILGQKVEFLVSFYNNEISEKSEIFDDQFSVERPDGSNFTLKIRSTKLEDSAMYFCASSDPGGVGPVYGYTFGSGTRLTVV.